This TCR beta chain comes out of a study of human T cells and chemical hapten exposure. Background on the study: Diphenylcyclopropenone, dosed weekly to the scalp, was given to patients throughout the approximately 25-week study. Mostly female patients had alopecia areata, totalis or universalis. Study outcomes and limitations: TCRs exceeding 1 in 1000 frequency stayed unchanged with DPC sensitization.

J gave up 2 bases and V 4 bases, and 15 bases lay outside the gene matches. The CDR3 runs to 19 residues. CDR1 and CDR2 (germline): SGHRS, YFSETQ. MiXCR, applied by TCRdb to the RACE reads, yields one record per CDR3 protein. The profile shows some 53,000 distinct CDR3 sequences, about 11% of them singletons. As to time point: patch test 1, 2 weeks after DPC sensitization. Treatment defined: therapeutic diphenylcyclopropenone sensitization with weekly scalp DPC. Total RNA was isolated from unfractionated whole blood. Phlebotomy was performed prior to application of every patch test. This clonotype was recorded once. Its antigen remains unidentified.

The receptor was isolated from a woman between 35 and 50 years old with alopecia areata. Some clones in this sample may be carry-over from other donors' samples. The specimen comprised whole blood, sampled in connection with sensitization to the hapten diphenylcyclopropenone (DPC). This chain joins TRBV5-1 and TRBJ2-1; 10 bases map to TRBD2. The CDR3 sequence: CASSPSRMVAGGPYNEQFF. The CDR3 DNA is TGCGCCAGCAGCCCGAGTCGGATGGTAGCGGGAGGCCCCTACAATGAGCAGTTCTTC.